The 16 T cell receptor beta chains presented below share a single source sample, sequenced in a study of blood T cell repertoires in COVID-19. TCRdb's copy holds only in-frame clones and misses some; the assay was immunoSEQ multiplex PCR. The repertoire holds 15,000 to 20,000 clones, with approximately 91% as singletons. The sequenced sample was peripheral blood. These receptors were taken from a human donor in a cohort sampled during active COVID-19.

Only one count was recorded for this clone. This chain uses TRBV5-6 with TRBJ2-1; 8 bases fit TRBD1. The V gene's germline CDR1 is SGHDT and CDR2 YYEEEE. This CDR3 has 14 residues. J gave up 3 bases and V 4 bases, and 3 bases lay outside the gene matches. CDR3 sequence (DNA): TGTGCCAGCAGCGCCGGGACAGGCTACAATGAGCAGTTCTTC. It specifies CASSAGTGYNEQFF. Combining the CDR3 with reference TRBV5-6 and TRBJ2-1 gives the whole variable domain DAGVTQSPTHLIKTRGQQVTLRCSPKSGHDTVSWYQQALGQGPQFIFQYYEEEERQRGNFPDRFSGHQFPNYSSELNVNALLLGDSALYLCASSAGTGYNEQFFGPGTRLTVL.

This rearrangement joins TRBV5-1 to TRBJ2-2; 9 nucleotides agree with TRBD1. Germline V lookup: CDR1 SGHRS, CDR2 YFSETQ. The CDR3 consists of 16 residues. J lost 4 bases, V lost 4 bases, and 8 bases had no gene match. Written as DNA, the CDR3 is TGCGCCAGCAGCACCCGGTGGGGACAGGGCACCGGGGAGCTGTTTTTT. This encodes CASSTRWGQGTGELFF.

This chain joins TRBV20-1 and TRBJ2-7; 7 bases are a match to TRBD1. The CDR3 has 15 residues. From germline, CDR1 is DFQATT and CDR2 SNEGSKA (reference sequence). V was clipped by 3 bases and J by 3 bases; unmatched bases: 11. Here the CDR3 reads CSASDRAMGLYEQYF. The CDR3 DNA follows: TGCAGTGCTAGTGACAGGGCAATGGGCCTCTACGAGCAGTACTTC.

This sequence joins TRBV7-6 and TRBJ2-1, with D perhaps TRBD2 (5 bases). With 0 bases removed from V and 0 bases from J, the gap between germline ends came to 6 bases. Germline V gives CDR1 SGHVS, CDR2 FNYEAQ. The CDR3 is 15 residues long. This CDR3 reads CASSLADSSYNEQFF. The CDR3 DNA is TGTGCCAGCAGCTTAGCGGACTCCTCCTACAATGAGCAGTTCTTC.

The V and J genes are TRBV5-1 and TRBJ2-4, with D perhaps matching TRBD2 (6 bases). The V end lost 5 bases, the J end lost 7 bases, and 19 bases lay between the germline ends. This CDR3 spans 15 amino acids. Germline V gene sequence: CDR1 SGHRS, CDR2 YFSETQ. The chain's CDR3 is CASSSLGGEVNIQYF. The CDR3 DNA follows: TGCGCCAGCAGTTCTCTCGGGGGTGAAGTGAACATTCAGTACTTC.

This chain joins TRBV6-4 and TRBJ2-5, with D maybe TRBD2 (6 bases). The germline V gene encodes CDR1 MRHNA and CDR2 SNTAGT. This CDR3 has 17 amino acids. Trimming left V 7 bases short and J 6 bases short, with 27 bases between. The CDR3 DNA reads TGTGCCAGCACCTCCTTAGCCTTTCGGACTACGGAAAAGACCCAGTACTTC. Translation: CASTSLAFRTTEKTQYF.

This sequence joins TRBV28 and TRBJ2-3; 8 nucleotides agree with TRBD2. This CDR3 comprises 16 residues. Trimming at V came to 6 bases and at J to 2 bases, leaving 10 bases not matched to a gene. Germline CDR1 reads MDHEN; CDR2 reads SYDVKM. The CDR3 protein is CASRGGQRGITDTQYF. CDR3 bases: TGTGCCAGCAGGGGCGGTCAGCGGGGGATCACAGATACGCAGTATTTT. The variable domain in full, completed from reference TRBV28 and TRBJ2-3, reads DVKVTQSSRYLVKRTGEKVFLECVQDMDHENMFWYRQDPGLGLRLIYFSYDVKMKEKGDIPEGYSVSREKKERFSLILESASTNQTSMYLCASRGGQRGITDTQYFGPGTRLTVL.

This clone was seen just once. The chain is built from TRBV18 and TRBJ2-2; TRBD2 is a possible D gene (6 bases). The V end was cut by 4 bases, the J end by 0 bases, with 6 bases between. The CDR3 consists of 14 residues. CDR1 and CDR2 from the germline V gene are KGHSH and LQKENI. Here the CDR3 DNA reads TGTGCCAGCTCACGGGGGGCGAACACCGGGGAGCTGTTTTTT. Translated: CASSRGANTGELFF.

The CDR3 bases are TGTGCCAGCAGTCCGTCCATCTACCCCTCAACTAATGAAAAACTGTTTTTT. Protein: CASSPSIYPSTNEKLFF. The chain combines TRBV7-8 with TRBJ1-4; D remains unclear. The length of the CDR3 is 17 residues. Trimming pared 6 bases from V and 0 bases from J, leaving 17 bases between. Per germline, CDR1 SGHVS and CDR2 FQNEAQ.

The V call is TRBV10-3, the J call TRBJ2-7; unclear D gene. The CDR3 loop spans 12 amino acids. V was cut by 4 bases and J by 6 bases, with 10 bases left in between. CDR1 ENHRY and CDR2 SYGVKD come from the germline V gene. CDR3 region: CAISGVNSEQYF. The CDR3 DNA reads TGTGCCATCAGTGGCGTCAATTCCGAGCAGTACTTC.

The chain couples TRBV3-1 (or the pseudogene TRBV3-2) to TRBJ2-3; 9 nucleotides line up with TRBD1. The ends lost 3 bases at V and 2 bases at J; junction bases unmatched: 9. Germline-derived CDR1 and CDR2 are LGHDT and YNNKEL (reference sequence). The CDR3 extends over 17 amino acids. This chain's CDR3 is CASSHPPGTGYTDTQYF. CDR3 DNA sequence: TGTGCCAGCAGCCACCCTCCCGGGACAGGGTACACAGATACGCAGTATTTT.

J is TRBJ2-7 and V is TRBV5-4, with D possibly being TRBD1 (6 bases). The CDR3 consists of 13 residues. V was shortened by 4 bases and J by 5 bases, with 13 bases between the two germline ends. The V gene's germline CDR1 is SGHNT and CDR2 YYREEE (reference sequence). CDR3 sequence (DNA): TGTGCCAGCAGCGTTTACAGGGCAAACGAGCAGTACTTC. It specifies CASSVYRANEQYF.

CDR3 in amino acids: CSVEGGAFYNEQFF. The CDR3 DNA reads TGCAGCGTTGAGGGGGGGGCTTTCTACAATGAGCAGTTCTTC. This chain uses TRBV29-1 with TRBJ2-1; tentatively, D is TRBD2 (7 bases). There are 14 residues in the CDR3. In germline, CDR1 is SQVTM, CDR2 ANQGSEA. Trimming took 3 bases from V and 3 from J, leaving 12 bases between them.

CDR3 nucleotide sequence: TGTGCCAGCAGCCAAGTCTCGGGGGAAAAACTGTTTTTT. Its protein is CASSQVSGEKLFF. The rearrangement links TRBV4-2 to TRBJ1-4; D is ambiguous. Deletions cut 1 base from V and 8 bases from J, with 8 bases between. Germline V lookup: CDR1 LGHNA, CDR2 YNFKEQ. CDR3 length: 13 residues.

The chain joins TRBV19 to TRBJ2-6, with 8 bases aligning to TRBD1. From germline, CDR1 is LNHDA and CDR2 SQIVND (reference sequence). The CDR3 runs to 15 residues. Losses at the gene ends were 4 bases for V and 4 bases for J; bases not matched to a gene: 3. CDR3 nucleotide sequence: TGTGCCAGTAGTACGCAGGGGGCCGGGGCCAACGTCCTGACTTTC. Its protein is CASSTQGAGANVLTF.

The chain recombines TRBV6-5 with TRBJ2-1; the match to TRBD2 covers 8 bases. The V gene's germline CDR1 is MNHEY and CDR2 SVGAGI. V was pared by 8 bases and J by 5 bases, with 11 bases of the junction left unmatched. This CDR3 contains 15 residues. The CDR3 region is CASSVTSGGDNEQFF. The CDR3 DNA sequence: TGTGCCAGCTCAGTCACCTCGGGAGGGGACAATGAGCAGTTCTTC.